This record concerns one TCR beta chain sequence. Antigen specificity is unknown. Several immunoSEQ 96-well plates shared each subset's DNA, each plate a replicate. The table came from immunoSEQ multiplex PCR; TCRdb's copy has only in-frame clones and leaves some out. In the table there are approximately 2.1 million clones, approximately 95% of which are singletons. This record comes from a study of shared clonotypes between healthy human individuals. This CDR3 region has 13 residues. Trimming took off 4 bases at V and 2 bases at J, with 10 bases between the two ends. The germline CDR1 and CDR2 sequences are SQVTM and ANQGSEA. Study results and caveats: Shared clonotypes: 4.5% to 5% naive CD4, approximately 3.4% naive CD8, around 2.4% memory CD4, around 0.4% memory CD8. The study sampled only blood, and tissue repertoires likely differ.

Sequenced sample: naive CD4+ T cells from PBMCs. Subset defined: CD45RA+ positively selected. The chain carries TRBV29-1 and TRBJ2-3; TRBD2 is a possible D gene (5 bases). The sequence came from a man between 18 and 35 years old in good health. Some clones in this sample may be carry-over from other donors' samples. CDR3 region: CSVGEGLTDTQYF. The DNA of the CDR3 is TGCAGCGTTGGAGAGGGCCTCACAGATACGCAGTATTTT.